This record covers a single T cell receptor (beta chain). Its antigen is unidentified. Amplification used 60 Vbeta primers and 13 Jbeta primers. Study processing details: In a later analysis, about 9.9 million of around 75 million unique beta chains occurred in at least two donors. Data came from immunoSEQ multiplex PCR; TCRdb stores just in-frame clones and leaves some out. The DNA gave D and trimming, while V, J and clone size come from that table. Of over 150,000 clones in the sample, 70% to 80% were seen once. The data originate from a study of cytomegalovirus exposure and HLA in healthy donors. Trimming at V came to 4 bases and at J to 3 bases, leaving 4 bases not matched to a gene. Germline CDR1 is SGHDT and CDR2 is YYEEEE. The CDR3 loop spans 14 amino acids. Notes on the study in general: Rates of TCR association differed by HLA locus in a later analysis, with DRB1 highest and HLA-C lowest.

This TCR was recovered from a man aged 25-45 years in good health and CMV-seropositive. Source material: PBMCs. The chain combines TRBV5-6 with TRBJ2-7; 10 bases line up with TRBD1. CDR3 nucleotide sequence: TGTGCCAGCAGCCACGACAGGGGGCACTACGAGCAGTACTTC. Its translation: CASSHDRGHYEQYF.